The 30 T cell receptor beta chains listed next were all sequenced from one sample in a study of blood T cell repertoires in COVID-19. TCRdb keeps only in-frame clones here, not all; method: immunoSEQ multiplex PCR. The sample contains about 43,000 clones, roughly 89% of which appear only once. The sequencing sample was made of peripheral blood. Receptor source: a man aged 55 to 70 with active COVID-19.

V gene TRBV10-2 combines with J gene TRBJ2-3, with 8 nucleotides matching TRBD1. The CDR3 extends over 16 amino acids. With V trimmed by 1 base and J by 1 base, 4 bases remained unmatched. In germline, CDR1 is WSHSY, CDR2 SAAADI. In DNA form, the CDR3 reads TGCGCCAGCAGTGAGTTGGCGGGACAGGGCACAGATACGCAGTATTTT. Protein: CASSELAGQGTDTQYF.

The gene calls are TRBV7-3 and TRBJ1-5; 11 nucleotides match TRBD1. The V segment lost 5 bases and the J segment 0 bases; nucleotides outside the gene matches: 9. The germline V gene encodes CDR1 SGHTA and CDR2 FQGTGA. CDR3 length equals 18 residues. This CDR3 reads CASSLGQGVQYSNQPQHF. The DNA for the CDR3 is TGTGCCAGCAGCCTGGGACAGGGGGTGCAGTATAGCAATCAGCCCCAGCATTTT. The whole variable domain, remainder taken from reference TRBV7-3 and TRBJ1-5, is GAGVSQTPSNKVTEKGKYVELRCDPISGHTALYWYRQSLGQGPEFLIYFQGTGAADDSGLPNDRFFAVRPEGSVSTLKIQRTERGDSAVYLCASSLGQGVQYSNQPQHFGDGTRLSIL.

This chain links TRBV3-1 (or the pseudogene TRBV3-2) with TRBJ1-2; 10 nucleotides match TRBD1. CDR1 is LGHDT, CDR2 YNNKEL, per germline (reference sequence). V shed 2 bases and J 7 bases; nucleotides not matched to a gene: 4. The length of the CDR3 is 14 residues. The CDR3 sequence is CASSQWDRGGGYTF. CDR3 in DNA: TGTGCCAGCAGCCAATGGGACAGGGGAGGTGGCTACACCTTC.

The chain has TRBV7-3 and TRBJ2-1; D perhaps matches TRBD2 (7 bases). The CDR3 spans 16 residues. V shed 5 bases and J shed 12 bases, with 26 bases lying between them. Germline V lookup: CDR1 SGHTA, CDR2 FQGTGA. Here the CDR3 DNA reads TGTGCCAGCAGCCCTAACCACGGACTAGGGGGGGTTTCGCAGTTCTTC. Protein: CASSPNHGLGGVSQFF.

This chain uses TRBV4-1 with TRBJ2-7; a weak D match, TRBD2 (6 bases). The germline V and J ends were trimmed by 1 base and 2 bases, with 15 bases remaining between them. This CDR3 is 16 amino acids long. Germline CDR1 reads MGHRA; CDR2 reads YSYEKL. The CDR3 sequence: CASSQAIGGNTYEQYF. The CDR3 nucleotides are TGCGCCAGCAGCCAAGCCATCGGGGGTAATACCTACGAGCAGTACTTC.

The CDR3 sequence: CASSSGQKSNTGELFF. CDR3 bases: TGTGCCAGCAGCTCCGGACAGAAGAGCAACACCGGGGAGCTGTTTTTT. The chain couples TRBV5-4 to TRBJ2-2; D may be TRBD1 (6 bases). Germline V lookup: CDR1 SGHNT, CDR2 YYREEE (reference sequence). This CDR3 comprises 16 residues. Trimming left V 3 bases short and J 2 bases short, with 14 bases between.

This clone appeared a single time. The CDR3 nucleotides are TGTGCCAGCAGTGAGGACATAAACAATGAGCAGTTCTTC. Translation gives CASSEDINNEQFF. The V call is TRBV6-4, the J call TRBJ2-1, with D possibly being TRBD1 (5 bases). The ends were cut back, 3 bases at V and 5 bases at J, with 8 bases in the middle. The CDR3 totals 13 residues. Germline V gene lookup returns CDR1 MRHNA and CDR2 SNTAGT.

V is TRBV3-1 (or the pseudogene TRBV3-2) and J is TRBJ2-5; possibly TRBD2 for D (5 bases). V was trimmed by 0 bases and J by 5 bases, leaving 16 bases between them. The CDR3 consists of 16 residues. In germline, CDR1 is LGHDT, CDR2 YNNKEL (reference sequence). CDR3 sequence: CASSQEGPGIAETQYF. As DNA, the CDR3 is TGTGCCAGCAGCCAAGAAGGGCCGGGGATAGCGGAGACCCAGTACTTC.

This chain connects TRBV18 to TRBJ2-1, with D possibly being TRBD1 (5 bases). V shed 3 bases and J shed 3 bases, with 12 bases lying between them. Germline CDR1 is KGHSH and CDR2 is LQKENI. The CDR3 runs to 15 residues. In nucleotides, the CDR3 is TGTGCCAGCTCACCCCCAGAGGACAACTACAATGAGCAGTTCTTC. Its translation is CASSPPEDNYNEQFF.

This chain uses TRBV7-3 with TRBJ1-2; D is uncertain. The V gene lost 2 bases and the J gene lost 4 bases, with 20 bases spanning the gap. The CDR3 is 17 residues long. From germline, CDR1 is SGHTA and CDR2 FQGTGA. The CDR3 loop is CASSLETLPLPGYGYTF. The CDR3 nucleotides are TGTGCCAGCAGCTTAGAGACGCTACCTCTGCCGGGCTATGGCTACACCTTC.

The chain employs TRBV19 and TRBJ1-6, with 10 bases identical to TRBD1. The CDR3 is 16 residues long. V shed 5 bases and J 6 bases; nucleotides not matched to a gene: 7. CDR1 is LNHDA and CDR2 is SQIVND in the germline V gene (reference sequence). The CDR3, as DNA: TGTGCCAGTAGTGTCGCCGGGACAGGGGTTAATTCACCCCTCCACTTT. This translates into CASSVAGTGVNSPLHF.

This clone has only one observation. The chain has TRBV28 and TRBJ1-2; D is uncertain. The CDR3 spans 13 residues. Deletions cut 5 bases from V and 5 bases from J, with 12 bases between. CDR1 MDHEN and CDR2 SYDVKM come from the germline V gene. CDR3 nucleotides: TGTGCCAGCAGTCAGAGGAATACATATGGCTACACCTTC. Protein product: CASSQRNTYGYTF.

This sequence joins TRBV19 and TRBJ2-1, with D possibly being TRBD1 (5 bases). CDR3 length: 13 residues. Looked up from germline, CDR1 is LNHDA and CDR2 is SQIVND (reference sequence). The V end lost 6 bases, the J end lost 10 bases, and 16 bases lay between the germline ends. The DNA of the CDR3 is TGTGCCAGTAGCCTAATCCCAGGGCAAGAGCAGTTCTTC. Residues: CASSLIPGQEQFF.

The rearrangement links TRBV9 to TRBJ2-7, with a weak D call TRBD2 (6 bases). Per the germline V gene, CDR1 is SGDLS and CDR2 is YYNGEE. The CDR3 runs 14 residues. V was cut by 4 bases and J by 0 bases, with 11 bases left in between. The CDR3 region is CASSNGGTSYEQYF. CDR3 bases: TGTGCCAGCAGCAACGGGGGAACCTCCTACGAGCAGTACTTC.

CDR3 residues: CASGLETDQPQHF. CDR3 bases: TGTGCCAGCGGACTCGAGACGGATCAGCCCCAGCATTTT. The rearrangement uses TRBV6-5 and TRBJ1-5, with no clear D. The germline V gene encodes CDR1 MNHEY and CDR2 SVGAGI. V was cut by 8 bases and J by 5 bases, with 13 bases left in between. This CDR3 spans 13 amino acids.

V gene TRBV28 combines with J gene TRBJ2-2; a weak D match, TRBD1 (7 bases). CDR1 MDHEN and CDR2 SYDVKM come from the germline V gene. V was trimmed by 5 bases and J by 5 bases, leaving 21 bases between them. This CDR3 comprises 17 residues. The CDR3 is CASSLSRRGDRTGELFF. In DNA form, the CDR3 reads TGTGCCAGCAGTCTTTCCCGCAGGGGGGATAGAACCGGGGAGCTGTTTTTT.

This clone was seen only once. The chain is built from TRBV3-1 (or the pseudogene TRBV3-2) and TRBJ1-2; 9 nucleotides align to TRBD1. Germline CDR1 LGHDT, CDR2 YNNKEL (reference sequence). The CDR3 is 15 residues long. The V and J ends lost 1 base and 3 bases, in that order; junction bases with no gene match: 3. DNA for the CDR3: TGTGCCAGCAGCCAAGGGACAGGGGACGACTATGGCTACACCTTC. Translated, it gives CASSQGTGDDYGYTF.

This chain joins TRBV15 and TRBJ2-1; 10 bases fit TRBD1. Germline trimming cut 0 bases from V and 4 bases from J; bases unmatched to any gene: 3. Germline CDR1 LNHNV, CDR2 YYDKDF (reference sequence). CDR3 length equals 16 residues. The CDR3 region has the DNA TGTGCCACCAGCAGAGATAGGGGACAGGGGTACAATGAGCAGTTCTTC. The encoded protein is CATSRDRGQGYNEQFF.

V and J are TRBV29-1 and TRBJ2-7, with D possibly being TRBD2 (5 bases). Trimming shortened V by 4 bases and J by 1 base, and 5 bases separated the two germline ends. The CDR3 sequence is 11 residues long. Per germline, CDR1 SQVTM and CDR2 ANQGSEA. The CDR3 DNA reads TGCAGCGTTGTAGCGTCCTACGAGCAGTACTTC. Translation gives CSVVASYEQYF.

The chain uses TRBV19 and TRBJ1-5; D possibly corresponds to TRBD1 (6 bases). Germline V gene sequence: CDR1 LNHDA, CDR2 SQIVND (reference sequence). Trimming stripped 2 bases from V and 7 bases from J, with 15 bases between. This CDR3 has 15 residues. CDR3 protein: CASSIRSGADQPQHF. The DNA of the CDR3 is TGTGCCAGTAGTATAAGGTCAGGGGCTGACCAGCCCCAGCATTTT.

The rearrangement uses TRBV19 and TRBJ1-5; D possibly corresponds to TRBD1 (5 bases). The CDR3 runs 14 residues. From germline, CDR1 is LNHDA and CDR2 SQIVND (reference sequence). Trimming pared 3 bases from V and 11 bases from J, leaving 17 bases between. The CDR3 nucleotides are TGTGCCAGTAGTATTGGGGCAGGGTTTTTGTCCCAGCATTTT. It is translated as CASSIGAGFLSQHF.

The J gene is TRBJ1-3, the V gene TRBV18; D remains ambiguous. Germline V CDR1 and CDR2: KGHSH, LQKENI. V was shortened by 0 bases and J by 0 bases, with 9 bases between the two germline ends. The CDR3 covers 16 residues. The CDR3 spells CASSPPSLNSGNTIYF. CDR3 nucleotide sequence: TGTGCCAGCTCACCACCAAGCCTGAACTCTGGAAACACCATATATTTT. Filled out from reference TRBV18 and TRBJ1-3, the complete variable domain reads NAGVMQNPRHLVRRRGQEARLRCSPMKGHSHVYWYRQLPEEGLKFMVYLQKENIIDESGMPKERFSAEFPKEGPSILRIQQVVRGDSAAYFCASSPPSLNSGNTIYFGEGSWLTVV.

The rearrangement uses TRBV7-8 and TRBJ1-4; D is ambiguous. Trimming shortened V by 5 bases and J by 0 bases, and 7 bases separated the two germline ends. From germline, CDR1 is SGHVS and CDR2 FQNEAQ. This CDR3 has 14 amino acids. CDR3 DNA: TGTGCCAGCAGCCCCCGGGCAACTAATGAAAAACTGTTTTTT. Translated, it gives CASSPRATNEKLFF.

This sequence joins TRBV3-1 (or the pseudogene TRBV3-2) and TRBJ1-2; D not certain. This CDR3 has 13 amino acids. The germline gives CDR1 LGHDT, CDR2 YNNKEL (reference sequence). Trimming removed 4 bases from V and 6 bases from J, with 12 bases in between. The CDR3 DNA sequence: TGTGCCAGCAGCCCCCGAGGGAGGGATGGCTACACCTTC. Amino acid sequence: CASSPRGRDGYTF.

J is TRBJ2-3 and V is TRBV5-6; unclear D gene. V gave up 0 bases and J gave up 0 bases, with 11 bases separating them. CDR1 is SGHDT and CDR2 is YYEEEE in the germline V gene. This CDR3 is 16 amino acids long. The CDR3 protein is CASSLVGRASTDTQYF. CDR3 nucleotides: TGTGCCAGCAGCTTGGTGGGCAGAGCTAGCACAGATACGCAGTATTTT.

The V and J genes are TRBV25-1 and TRBJ1-1; TRBD1 aligns across 7 bases. This CDR3 spans 14 amino acids. V lost 8 bases, J lost 5 bases, and 11 bases stayed unmatched. Per germline, CDR1 MGHDK and CDR2 SYGVNS. CDR3 in amino acids: CASRGAGGRTEAFF. The CDR3 coding sequence is TGTGCCAGCCGAGGTGCAGGGGGGCGGACTGAAGCTTTCTTT.

The rearrangement links TRBV5-1 to TRBJ2-7; 10 positions agree with TRBD2. The junction had 19 bases not matched to a gene; V was cut back by 3 bases and J by 4 bases. The V gene's germline CDR1 is SGHRS and CDR2 YFSETQ. CDR3 length: 19 amino acids. The CDR3 coding sequence is TGCGCCAGCAGCTGGAGCTTGGGGTATGTAGCGGGAGGAACATACGAGCAGTACTTC. As protein: CASSWSLGYVAGGTYEQYF.

The chain couples TRBV19 to TRBJ1-4, with D possibly TRBD1 on 5 matching bases. The CDR3 runs 14 residues. V was cut by 6 bases and J by 5 bases, with 13 bases left in between. Germline values: CDR1 LNHDA, CDR2 SQIVND (reference sequence). DNA of the CDR3: TGTGCCAGTAGCGCCGGGGGGAACAATGAAAAACTGTTTTTT. Encoded protein: CASSAGGNNEKLFF.

In its sample, this clone was seen once. The J gene is TRBJ2-1, the V gene TRBV4-2; 12 bases agree with TRBD2. This CDR3 has 16 residues. CDR1 is LGHNA and CDR2 is YNFKEQ in the germline V gene. Unmatched junction bases numbered 11, after V lost 5 bases and J lost 9 bases. The CDR3 bases are TGTGCCAGCAGCACAAGACTAGCGGGGGAAGGGGGTGAGCAGTTCTTC. The encoded protein is CASSTRLAGEGGEQFF.

The chain carries TRBV5-1 and TRBJ2-7; TRBD2 might be the D (5 bases). The CDR3 is 14 amino acids. With 5 bases removed from V and 5 bases from J, the gap between germline ends came to 17 bases. Germline V gene sequence: CDR1 SGHRS, CDR2 YFSETQ. In DNA, the CDR3 is TGCGCCAGCAGTGTCAGCGGTCAATTGAACGAGCAGTACTTC. Protein product: CASSVSGQLNEQYF. Combining the CDR3 with reference TRBV5-1 and TRBJ2-7 gives the whole variable domain KAGVTQTPRYLIKTRGQQVTLSCSPISGHRSVSWYQQTPGQGLQFLFEYFSETQRNKGNFPGRFSGRQFSNSRSEMNVSTLELGDSALYLCASSVSGQLNEQYFGPGTRLTVT.